This T cell receptor beta chain is from a study of cytomegalovirus exposure and HLA in healthy donors. General study findings and limits: A later analysis revealed that TCR association rates differed between HLA loci, peaking at DRB1 and bottoming out at HLA-C. It was taken for granted in presence/absence analyses that sequencing depth across donors was roughly uniform.

13 Jbeta primers and 60 Vbeta primers were used for the PCR. TCRdb's copy holds only in-frame clones and misses some; the assay was immunoSEQ multiplex PCR. The data contain roughly 100,000 clones, roughly 15% of them singletons. This CDR3 has 16 amino acids. Between the trimmed V and J ends, which lost 3 bases and 4 bases, there was a span of 13 bases. CDR1 and CDR2 (germline): MNHEY, SMNVEV (reference sequence). This clone was counted a few times. As yet, its antigen is unknown. Despite likely unrecorded immune exposures, the donors were nominally healthy at the time of sampling. The J gene is TRBJ2-6, the V gene TRBV27; possibly TRBD1 for D (5 bases). The source of this sequence is a female donor in good health and CMV-seronegative. Sequenced input: PBMCs. The CDR3 DNA sequence: TGTGCCAGCAGTTTCACAGGCCCTACGGGGGCCAACGTCCTGACTTTC. Protein sequence: CASSFTGPTGANVLTF.